These T cell receptor beta chains were read from a single sample in a study of T-cell memory formation after mild COVID-19. TCRdb called the 5' RACE reads again in MiXCR, with one record for every CDR3 protein. This sample has some 130,000 distinct CDR3 sequences, with more than 15% found just once. The material sequenced was PBMCs or a T cell subset sorted from them (not recorded which). The receptors were gathered from an adult woman who had mild COVID-19 (a few samples of this study predate the infection). Cell type and time point are not known. The CDR3 runs from the conserved cysteine through the conserved F or W. The order of the fields is CDR3 protein, CDR3 DNA, J gene, D gene, clone size, V gene. A D gene is named only where the DNA matches it firmly. Rows may omit the clone size; those that give it use once, few, many or a size class.

CDR3aa: CASSYTVSSYNSPLHF; CDR3nt: TGTGCCAGTTCTTACACAGTCAGCTCCTATAATTCACCCCTCCACTTT; j_gene: TRBJ1-6; d_gene: .; abundance: .; v_gene: TRBV19
CDR3aa: CASSFGGEQFF; CDR3nt: TGTGCCAGCAGCTTCGGTGGTGAGCAGTTCTTC; j_gene: TRBJ2-1; d_gene: .; abundance: .; v_gene: TRBV11-2
CDR3aa: CASSYVTSTDTQYF; CDR3nt: TGTGCCAGCAGTTACGTCACTAGCACAGATACGCAGTATTTT; j_gene: TRBJ2-3; d_gene: .; abundance: few; v_gene: TRBV6-2/TRBV6-3
CDR3aa: CAWQGTYEQYF; CDR3nt: TGTGCCTGGCAGGGGACCTACGAGCAGTACTTC; j_gene: TRBJ2-7; d_gene: .; abundance: .; v_gene: TRBV30
CDR3aa: CASSSQTPGQGFHEQFF; CDR3nt: TGTGCCAGCAGTAGCCAGACGCCGGGACAGGGGTTCCATGAGCAGTTCTTC; j_gene: TRBJ2-1; d_gene: TRBD1; abundance: .; v_gene: TRBV6-2/TRBV6-3
CDR3aa: CASSHWERNTGELFF; CDR3nt: TGTGCCAGCAGCCATTGGGAGAGGAACACCGGGGAGCTGTTTTTT; j_gene: TRBJ2-2; d_gene: .; abundance: .; v_gene: TRBV4-2
CDR3aa: CASSPLGVSSYNEQFF; CDR3nt: TGTGCCAGCTCACCCCTAGGGGTTAGCTCCTACAATGAGCAGTTCTTC; j_gene: TRBJ2-1; d_gene: .; abundance: few; v_gene: TRBV18
CDR3aa: CASSVPRPRGTEAFF; CDR3nt: TGTGCCAGCAGTGTACCGAGACCCAGGGGCACTGAAGCTTTCTTT; j_gene: TRBJ1-1; d_gene: .; abundance: .; v_gene: TRBV28
CDR3aa: CASRESNQPQHF; CDR3nt: TGTGCCAGCAGGGAGAGCAATCAGCCCCAGCATTTT; j_gene: TRBJ1-5; d_gene: .; abundance: few; v_gene: TRBV6-2/TRBV6-3
CDR3aa: CASSPGGRSYEQYF; CDR3nt: TGTGCCAGCTCACCAGGAGGGAGGTCCTACGAGCAGTACTTC; j_gene: TRBJ2-7; d_gene: .; abundance: few; v_gene: TRBV18
CDR3aa: CASSEDRGYQTQYF; CDR3nt: TGTGCCAGCAGCGAGGACAGGGGTTATCAGACCCAGTACTTC; j_gene: TRBJ2-5; d_gene: TRBD1; abundance: .; v_gene: TRBV7-2
CDR3aa: CASSSGQGDTEAFF; CDR3nt: TGTGCCAGCAGTTCGGGACAGGGGGACACTGAAGCTTTCTTT; j_gene: TRBJ1-1; d_gene: TRBD1; abundance: few; v_gene: TRBV6-5
CDR3aa: CASSRLTSGRTGELFF; CDR3nt: TGTGCCAGCAGCCGCCTGACTAGCGGGAGGACCGGGGAGCTGTTTTTT; j_gene: TRBJ2-2; d_gene: TRBD2; abundance: few; v_gene: TRBV6-2/TRBV6-3
CDR3aa: CASSLIPGNEQFF; CDR3nt: TGTGCCAGCAGCTTAATCCCGGGGAATGAGCAGTTCTTC; j_gene: TRBJ2-1; d_gene: .; abundance: .; v_gene: TRBV7-3
CDR3aa: CATSSRGFSPGFGEQFF; CDR3nt: TGTGCCACCAGCAGCAGAGGGTTTTCACCAGGGTTCGGTGAGCAGTTCTTC; j_gene: TRBJ2-1; d_gene: .; abundance: few; v_gene: TRBV15
CDR3aa: CATSEPTGSNTGELFF; CDR3nt: TGTGCCACCAGTGAGCCAACAGGGTCGAACACCGGGGAGCTGTTTTTT; j_gene: TRBJ2-2; d_gene: .; abundance: .; v_gene: TRBV24-1
CDR3aa: CATYGLVLTF; CDR3nt: TGTGCCACGTACGGTTTGGTCCTGACTTTC; j_gene: TRBJ2-6; d_gene: .; abundance: few; v_gene: TRBV10-3